This T cell receptor beta chain appears in the sequencing data of a study of blood T cell repertoires in COVID-19. The CDR3 runs to 15 residues. V shed 0 bases and J shed 5 bases, with 10 bases lying between them. The germline gives CDR1 LGHDT, CDR2 YNNKEL (reference sequence). The data were produced by immunoSEQ multiplex PCR, yet TCRdb's version contains in-frame clones alone and is incomplete. The table has about 370,000 clones, just under 90% seen once. The TCR sequence derives from a woman aged 30 to 39 who had recovered from COVID-19. Sequencing input: PBMCs or T cells enriched from blood (not recorded which). V and J are TRBV3-1 (or the pseudogene TRBV3-2) and TRBJ1-4, with D hard to call. The CDR3: CASSQDLQLNEKLFF. CDR3 nucleotide sequence: TGTGCCAGCAGCCAAGATCTACAGCTCAATGAAAAACTGTTTTTT.